The text below deals with one TCR beta chain. This clonotype was counted only a few times. Its target antigen remains unknown. Qualities for individual bases were not recorded, and no much larger clone is one base off. This record belongs to a study of T cells in Graves' hyperthyroidism and ophthalmopathy (dated by TCRdb to the late 2010s). Looking at the study overall: Peripheral blood was collected at initial diagnosis, before any treatment. A discovery cohort of about 100 patients, about 43 with Graves' ophthalmopathy and about 58 with stable Graves' hyperthyroidism, was used to find distinguishing TCR V-J signatures. For training and testing, the 100 or so patients in the discovery cohort were randomly divided in a 7:3 ratio. An independent validation cohort of about 20 hyperthyroidism patients and 17 patients who later progressed to ophthalmopathy tested prospective prediction of ophthalmopathy. Following sampling, methimazole starting at 30 mg daily was given to hyperthyroidism patients, and high-dose intravenous methylprednisolone was given to ophthalmopathy patients. The paper describes TCR Vbeta CDR3 sequencing of 135 peripheral blood samples, made up of 43 ophthalmopathy patients, roughly 80 hyperthyroidism patients and approximately 17 progressor patients. Thyroid tissue and blood T-cell repertoires from about 6 Graves' hyperthyroidism patients were also compared in the study. The paper as a whole reports these results and caveats: Most expanded thyroid clonotypes (frequency above 0.001) were also found in blood, which suggests that blood repertoires may mirror thyroid immune responses. A 13 V-J signature model separated ophthalmopathy from stable hyperthyroidism, with roughly 88% sensitivity and approximately 81% specificity in cross-validation and 80%/75% in testing. During validation, the model predicted progression to ophthalmopathy a median of roughly 7.1 months ahead of onset, with roughly 65% sensitivity and about 75% specificity. No statistical method was used to fix the sample size in advance, and group allocation was not hidden from the investigators.

Stable Graves' hyperthyroidism was defined as no progression to ophthalmopathy during 18 months of follow-up. Hyperthyroidism patients were newly diagnosed, had a disease duration of under 2 months, and were aged 18 to 65 years. Any patient with an uncontrolled infection, another autoimmune disease, pregnancy or lactation was excluded. Diagnoses relied on clinical symptoms, serum thyroxine and TRAb, thyroid ultrasound and orbital computed tomography. PBMCs were isolated from approximately 10 ml of fresh peripheral blood by Ficoll-Paque density gradient centrifugation. Total RNA was extracted with Trizol reagent, and quality was checked on an Agilent 2100 Bioanalyzer. The CDR3 covers 18 residues, taking in both the cysteine and the phenylalanine. The entry retains the CDR3 DNA only, 54 bases that are in frame from base 1. V is shortened by 2 bases, J by 3 bases, and the region joining them spans 23 bases. The germline V gene (reference sequence) specifies GTSNPN as CDR1 and SVGIG as CDR2.

TCR beta CDR3 regions were amplified from RNA transcripts. The TCR CDR3 was subjected to a first round of RT-PCR using the HTBI primer set and the Qiagen OneStep RT-PCR kit. Libraries were constructed in a second round of multiplex PCR, after which size selection and purification were performed. Libraries were sequenced paired-end with 100 bp reads on an Illumina HiSeq2000. The study's own analysis went as follows. SOAPnuke was used to process the raw data, removing reads that contained adapters or uncalled bases, had a mean Phred below 15, or lacked an exact match to the constant primer or identifier. COPE v1.2.5 was used to merge high-quality paired reads, and clonotypes were defined as unique nucleotide sequences. MiTCR v1.1 was used to align the clonotypes against IMGT TRBV, TRBD and TRBJ reference segments. The analysis included only V-J combinations with a frequency above 0.0001, which together covered around 99% of the repertoires. The TCS score was defined as F50 (clonal expansion) divided by E x V (chaos), with BLOSUM62-based TCRdist calculated between CDR3 peptides within each V-J. Welch's t-statistics and random forest reduced approximately 520 V-J features to fewer than 15, which were used in a naive Bayes classifier (R e1071). The public sequencing data were trimmed at Q25 with fastp and processed into clonotypes with MiXCR by TCRdb, which kept only in-frame beta chains. Under each unique CDR3 protein, matching rows form one entry showing the most common genes and DNA. V and J calls and clone size were set by TCRdb, not the authors. The sample yields about 350,000 distinct CDR3 sequences; approximately 15% were counted once. The ten largest clones take up under 30% of the sample.

Material for sequencing was blood. This chain joins TRBV30 to TRBJ2-4, and TRBD2 may be the D gene, going by 6 matching bases. This receptor was obtained from a woman aged 25 to 39 with Graves' hyperthyroidism. The CDR3 loop reads CAWSPNRLDGDLKNIQYF. The DNA is as follows: TGTGCCTGGAGTCCGAACCGACTAGATGGGGACCTCAAAAACATTCAGTACTTC.